Shown below are 9 T cell receptor beta chains from a single sample sequenced in a study of T cell responses to AZD1222 COVID-19 vaccine. Here immunoSEQ multiplex PCR was the method, and the copy in TCRdb shows in-frame clones only, minus some. The sample lists 110,000 to 150,000 clones; approximately 90% were seen once. The sequenced sample was peripheral blood, obtained on day 0 of AZD1222 vaccination. The receptors come from an adult in good health.

The chain has TRBV2 and TRBJ1-1, with D possibly matching TRBD1 (5 bases). Germline CDR1 SNHLY, CDR2 FYNNEI. With 5 bases removed from V and 5 bases from J, the gap between germline ends came to 15 bases. The CDR3 has 14 amino acids. CDR3 sequence: CASSSQDLRTEAFF. In nucleotides, the CDR3 is TGTGCCAGCAGTTCACAGGATCTGCGGACTGAAGCTTTCTTT.

This clone was seen once. The chain employs TRBV7-2 and TRBJ1-1; TRBD1 matches at 8 bases. Germline CDR1 is SGHTA and CDR2 is FQGNSA. V shed 5 bases and J 6 bases; nucleotides not matched to a gene: 11. There are 15 residues in the CDR3. Here the CDR3 reads CASSHKTGAGAEAFF. CDR3 nucleotide sequence: TGTGCCAGCAGCCACAAGACAGGGGCGGGAGCTGAAGCTTTCTTT.

The chain recombines TRBV7-3 with TRBJ2-3, with D possibly TRBD2 on 5 matching bases. Germline values: CDR1 SGHTA, CDR2 FQGTGA. The CDR3 is 14 amino acids. The V and J ends lost 4 bases and 6 bases respectively, with 14 bases between them. This CDR3 reads CASSSRARGDTQYF. The DNA of the CDR3 is TGTGCCAGCAGCTCTAGGGCACGAGGGGATACGCAGTATTTT.

This clone has more than one count but fewer than ten. CDR3 bases: TGTGCCAGCAGCCAAGGGATGCCCTCTGGAAACACCATATATTTT. Its translation: CASSQGMPSGNTIYF. J is TRBJ1-3 and V is TRBV3-1 (or the pseudogene TRBV3-2); D is unclear. Germline V gene data show CDR1 as LGHDT and CDR2 as YNNKEL (reference sequence). Trimming took 1 base from V and 0 from J, leaving 7 bases between them. The CDR3 extends over 15 amino acids.

The chain combines TRBV12-3 or TRBV12-4 with TRBJ1-2; D remains ambiguous. V was trimmed by 10 bases and J by 8 bases, leaving 14 bases between them. The CDR3 contains 11 residues. This CDR3 is CATFIGVGYTF. The CDR3 nucleotides are TGTGCCACCTTTATCGGGGTAGGCTACACCTTC.

J is TRBJ1-4 and V is TRBV4-1; tentative D call: TRBD1 (5 bases). The CDR3 runs 15 residues. The germline V gene has CDR1 MGHRA and CDR2 YSYEKL. Trimming removed 4 bases from V and 6 bases from J, with 15 bases in between. This CDR3 is CASSPGGATYEKLFF. CDR3 DNA: TGCGCCAGCAGCCCAGGAGGGGCGACTTATGAAAAACTGTTTTTT.

The chain links TRBV28 to TRBJ2-3; TRBD1 matches 9 bases. Looked up from germline, CDR1 is MDHEN and CDR2 is SYDVKM. The CDR3 runs to 16 residues. V was pared by 5 bases and J by 4 bases, with 10 bases of the junction left unmatched. This CDR3 is CASSPSGQGKADTQYF. CDR3 in DNA: TGTGCCAGCAGTCCATCGGGACAGGGAAAGGCAGATACGCAGTATTTT.

The rearrangement joins TRBV29-1 to TRBJ1-2; D is undetermined. The CDR3 loop spans 15 amino acids. V lost 0 bases, J lost 3 bases, and 14 bases lay in between. CDR1 is SQVTM and CDR2 is ANQGSEA in the germline V gene. The chain's CDR3 is CSVEEWRGTDYGYTF. For the CDR3, the DNA is TGCAGCGTTGAAGAATGGCGAGGCACAGACTATGGCTACACCTTC.

V gene TRBV11-1 combines with J gene TRBJ2-1; TRBD1 matches 10 bases. V shed 6 bases, J shed 9 bases, and the junction held 14 bases outside the gene matches. The V gene's germline CDR1 is SGHAT and CDR2 FQDESV (reference sequence). The CDR3 length is 16 residues. CDR3 amino acids: CASRRAVGQGVGEQFF. The CDR3 DNA reads as TGTGCCAGCAGACGGGCTGTAGGACAGGGGGTTGGTGAGCAGTTCTTC.